Reported below is one TCR beta chain. The entry originates in a study of blood T cell repertoires in COVID-19. The data were produced by immunoSEQ multiplex PCR, yet TCRdb's version contains in-frame clones alone and is incomplete. The repertoire consists of around 94,000 clones, with roughly 80% occurring once and the leading ten covering roughly 19%. The CDR3 covers 16 residues. The germline CDR1 and CDR2 sequences are SGHDT and YYEEEE. Trimming left V 0 bases short and J 4 bases short, with 16 bases between. This receptor was obtained from a human donor in a cohort sampled during active COVID-19. The sequencing sample was made of peripheral blood. The chain is built from TRBV5-6 and TRBJ1-2; D possibly corresponds to TRBD1 (5 bases). The CDR3: CASSLGAGLTSYGYTF. The DNA for the CDR3 is TGTGCCAGCAGCTTGGGCGCAGGGCTAACCTCCTATGGCTACACCTTC.